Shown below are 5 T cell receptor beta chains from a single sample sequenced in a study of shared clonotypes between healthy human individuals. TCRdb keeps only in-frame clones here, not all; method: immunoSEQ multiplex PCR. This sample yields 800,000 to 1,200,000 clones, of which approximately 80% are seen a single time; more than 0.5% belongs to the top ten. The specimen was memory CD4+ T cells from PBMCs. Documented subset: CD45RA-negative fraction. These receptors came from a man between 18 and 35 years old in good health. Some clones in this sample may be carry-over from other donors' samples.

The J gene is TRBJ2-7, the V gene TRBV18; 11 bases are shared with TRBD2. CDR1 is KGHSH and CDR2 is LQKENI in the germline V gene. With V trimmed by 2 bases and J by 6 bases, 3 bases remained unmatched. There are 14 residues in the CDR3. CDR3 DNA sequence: TGTGCCAGCTCACCAACGACTAGCGGGACCGAGCAGTACTTC. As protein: CASSPTTSGTEQYF.

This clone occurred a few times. CDR3 amino acids: CASKPGQNYNEQFF. The CDR3, as DNA: TGTGCCAGTAAACCGGGACAGAACTACAATGAGCAGTTCTTC. The chain carries TRBV11-2 and TRBJ2-1, with TRBD1 matching over 7 bases. The CDR3 sequence is 14 residues long. V shed 9 bases and J 3 bases; nucleotides not matched to a gene: 8. The germline CDR1 and CDR2 sequences are SGHAT and FQNNGV.

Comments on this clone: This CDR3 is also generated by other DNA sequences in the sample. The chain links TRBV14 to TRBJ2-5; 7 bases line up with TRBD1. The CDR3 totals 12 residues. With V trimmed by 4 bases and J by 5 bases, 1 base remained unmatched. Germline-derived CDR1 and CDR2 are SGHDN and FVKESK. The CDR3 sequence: CASSPQGETQYF. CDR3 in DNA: TGTGCCAGCAGCCCACAGGGGGAGACCCAGTACTTC.

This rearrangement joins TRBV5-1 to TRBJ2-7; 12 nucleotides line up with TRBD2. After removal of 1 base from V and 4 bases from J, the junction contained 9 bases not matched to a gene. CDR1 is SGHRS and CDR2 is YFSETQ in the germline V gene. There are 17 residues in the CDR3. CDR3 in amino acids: CASSLTSGRLRPYEQYF. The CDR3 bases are TGCGCCAGCAGCTTGACTAGCGGGAGGTTACGGCCATACGAGCAGTACTTC.

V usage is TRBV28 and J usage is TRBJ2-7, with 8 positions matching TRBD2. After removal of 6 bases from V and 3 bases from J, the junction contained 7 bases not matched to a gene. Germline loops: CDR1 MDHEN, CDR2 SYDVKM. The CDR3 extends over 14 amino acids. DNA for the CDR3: TGTGCCAGCAGGACGGGACTAGGTATCTACGAGCAGTACTTC. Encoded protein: CASRTGLGIYEQYF.